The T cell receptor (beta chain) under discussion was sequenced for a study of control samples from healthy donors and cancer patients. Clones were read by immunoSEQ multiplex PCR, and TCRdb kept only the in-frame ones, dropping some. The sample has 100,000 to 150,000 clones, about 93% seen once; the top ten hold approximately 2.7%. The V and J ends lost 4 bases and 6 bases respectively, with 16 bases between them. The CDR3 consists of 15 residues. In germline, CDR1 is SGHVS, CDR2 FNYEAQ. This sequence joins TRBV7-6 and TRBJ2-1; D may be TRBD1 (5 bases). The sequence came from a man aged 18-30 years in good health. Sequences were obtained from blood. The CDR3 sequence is CASSSVQGPGNEQFF. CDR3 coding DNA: TGTGCCAGCAGCTCAGTGCAGGGCCCGGGCAATGAGCAGTTCTTC.